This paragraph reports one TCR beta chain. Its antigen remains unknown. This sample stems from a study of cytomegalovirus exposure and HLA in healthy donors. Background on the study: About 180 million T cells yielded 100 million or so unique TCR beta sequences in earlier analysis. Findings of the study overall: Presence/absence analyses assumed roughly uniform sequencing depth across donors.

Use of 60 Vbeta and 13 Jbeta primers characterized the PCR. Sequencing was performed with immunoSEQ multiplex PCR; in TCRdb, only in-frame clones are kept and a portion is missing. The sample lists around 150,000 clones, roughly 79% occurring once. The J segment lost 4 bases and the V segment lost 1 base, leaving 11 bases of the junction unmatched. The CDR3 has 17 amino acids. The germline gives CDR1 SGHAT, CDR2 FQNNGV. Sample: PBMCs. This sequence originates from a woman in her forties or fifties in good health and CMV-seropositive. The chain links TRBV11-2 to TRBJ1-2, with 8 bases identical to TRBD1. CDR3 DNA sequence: TGTGCCAGCAGCTTAGGGGTTAGGACAGGGAGGGGCTATGGCTACACCTTC. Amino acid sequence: CASSLGVRTGRGYGYTF.